A selection of T cell receptor beta chains follows, all from one sample in a study of CD8 T cells in Susac syndrome. MiXCR, applied by TCRdb to the immunoSEQ multiplex PCR reads, yields one record per CDR3 protein. Among 69,000 or so distinct CDR3 sequences listed, approximately 95% were seen once. The source material was CD8+ T cells from PBMCs. Every receptor here comes from a human donor in good health. Each CDR3 is given with its conserved first and last residue. D genes are given only for firm matches. The size of a clone is reported for some rows only, either as once, few or many, or as a class for expanded clones.

v_call	clone_size	d_call	j_call	cdr3_nt	cdr3_aa
TRBV9	-	-	TRBJ1-2	TGTGCCAGCAGCGCCGGGCTTGGCTACACCTTC	CASSAGLGYTF
TRBV28	-	-	TRBJ1-5	TGTGCCAGCACCCCCAGCGCCCAGCCCCAGCATTTT	CASTPSAQPQHF
TRBV11-2	-	-	TRBJ1-1	TGTGCCAGCAGCTTAGATCTGCGGGGGAACGAAGCTTTCTTT	CASSLDLRGNEAFF
TRBV19	-	-	TRBJ2-5	TGTGCCAGTAGCCCGAGCTCGCAAGAGACCCAGTACTTC	CASSPSSQETQYF
TRBV3-1	-	-	TRBJ1-2	TGTGCCAGCAGCTTTCCCGGGTGGGACGTCGATGGCTACACCTTC	CASSFPGWDVDGYTF
TRBV14	-	TRBD1	TRBJ1-2	TGTGCCAGCAGAGAGACAGGGGAGAGCTATGGCTACACCTTC	CASRETGESYGYTF
TRBV5-1	-	-	TRBJ2-1	TGCGCCAGCAGCTTGTTCCTCTACAATGAGCAGTTCTTC	CASSLFLYNEQFF
TRBV6-1	once	-	TRBJ1-5	TGTGCCAGCGCATGGGTCGATACAGGGAATCAGCCCCAGCATTTT	CASAWVDTGNQPQHF
TRBV9	-	TRBD1	TRBJ2-1	TGTGCCAGCAGCGTAGTGGAACCGGGACAGGGGGCGATGAGCTCCTACAATGAGCAGTTCTTC	CASSVVEPGQGAMSSYNEQFF
TRBV7-9	-	TRBD1	TRBJ1-6	TGTGCCAGCAGCTTACAGGACAGGGAAGGCTTCTCCTATAATTCACCCCTCCACTTT	CASSLQDREGFSYNSPLHF
TRBV3-1	-	TRBD2	TRBJ2-5	TGTGCCAGCAGCTTGCGGGGGAAGGAGACCCAGTACTTC	CASSLRGKETQYF
TRBV20-1	-	-	TRBJ1-5	TGCAGTGCTAGAGATCTCGAGGAGTTCAATCAGCCCCAGCATTTT	CSARDLEEFNQPQHF
TRBV19	few	-	TRBJ2-1	TGTGCCAGTAGTACCAAATCCTACAATGAGCAGTTCTTC	CASSTKSYNEQFF
TRBV29-1	-	TRBD2	TRBJ2-1	TGCAGCGTTGAAGCCCCGTGGAGCGGGGGGGCCGGGGAGCAGTTCTTC	CSVEAPWSGGAGEQFF
TRBV18	-	-	TRBJ1-1	TGTGCCAGCTCACCATACAAGAACACTGAAGCTTTCTTT	CASSPYKNTEAFF
TRBV4-3	-	-	TRBJ2-1	TGCGCCAGCAGCCAAGATCGTGGGGGCGACAACAATGAGCAGTTCTTC	CASSQDRGGDNNEQFF
TRBV7-3	-	TRBD1	TRBJ1-6	TGTGCCAGCAGCTCCGGTGGGACAGGACTTATTGTCCCCCTCCACTTT	CASSSGGTGLIVPLHF
TRBV4-3	-	TRBD2	TRBJ2-1	TGCGCCAGCAGCCAAGTGGGGGTTGAGCGGGGGGCCTACAATGAGCAGTTCTTC	CASSQVGVERGAYNEQFF
TRBV30	-	TRBD1	TRBJ2-3	TGTGCCTGGAATCCGGGACAGGGCACAGATACGCAGTATTTT	CAWNPGQGTDTQYF
TRBV5-4	-	-	TRBJ2-2	TGTGCCAGCAGCTTACGAGGGGCGACGCGCACCGGGGAGCTGTTTTTT	CASSLRGATRTGELFF
TRBV7-3	-	TRBD2	TRBJ2-5	TGTGCCAGCAGCGAGGGCGGGGGAGGTTGGGAGACCCAGTACTTC	CASSEGGGGWETQYF
TRBV19	-	-	TRBJ1-1	TGTGCCAGTAGACCAGGGGCCACTGAAGCTTTCTTT	CASRPGATEAFF
TRBV30	-	-	TRBJ2-7	TGTGCCTTAACCTTCGGGATCGGGGAGTACGAGCAGTACTTC	CALTFGIGEYEQYF
TRBV13	-	-	TRBJ1-5	TGTGCCAGCAGCTTACCGAATCAGCCCCAGCATTTT	CASSLPNQPQHF
TRBV5-6	-	-	TRBJ2-3	TGTGCCAGCAGCTTGGCCCCACAGATCACAGATACGCAGTATTTT	CASSLAPQITDTQYF
TRBV5-6	once	-	TRBJ1-1	TGTGCCAGCAGCTTGGGGTTGGCGAACACTGAAGCTTTCTTT	CASSLGLANTEAFF
TRBV9	-	-	TRBJ2-4	TGTGCCAGCAGCGAAAGGACAGAAAACATTCAGTACTTC	CASSERTENIQYF
TRBV29-1	once	-	TRBJ2-1	TGCAGCGTGGGTGGGACCGACAATTACGACAATGAGCAGTTCTTC	CSVGGTDNYDNEQFF
TRBV7-9	-	TRBD1	TRBJ1-5	TGTGCCAGCAGCGTCGAAGGGGGCGATCAGCCCCAGCATTTT	CASSVEGGDQPQHF
TRBV3-1	-	-	TRBJ2-7	TGTGCCAGCAGCCATGAACGGGGAAACATCTACGAGCAGTACTTC	CASSHERGNIYEQYF
TRBV9	-	-	TRBJ2-1	TGTGCCAGCAGCCTGGGTTCCGGGCCGGAGGACAATGAGCAGTTCTTC	CASSLGSGPEDNEQFF
TRBV9	few	TRBD2	TRBJ2-3	TGTGCCAGCGGGTCTAGCGGGGGACATACGCAGTATTTT	CASGSSGGHTQYF
TRBV7-9	-	-	TRBJ2-5	TGTGCCAGCAGCCCAAGGGTCGAGGAGACCCAGTACTTC	CASSPRVEETQYF
TRBV27	-	-	TRBJ1-6	TGTGCCAGCAGCCTAGAGGCAGTCAATCGGGCTAATTCACCCCTCCACTTT	CASSLEAVNRANSPLHF
TRBV25-1	once	-	TRBJ2-7	TGTGCCAGCAGTGAATTCTACGAGCAGTACTTC	CASSEFYEQYF